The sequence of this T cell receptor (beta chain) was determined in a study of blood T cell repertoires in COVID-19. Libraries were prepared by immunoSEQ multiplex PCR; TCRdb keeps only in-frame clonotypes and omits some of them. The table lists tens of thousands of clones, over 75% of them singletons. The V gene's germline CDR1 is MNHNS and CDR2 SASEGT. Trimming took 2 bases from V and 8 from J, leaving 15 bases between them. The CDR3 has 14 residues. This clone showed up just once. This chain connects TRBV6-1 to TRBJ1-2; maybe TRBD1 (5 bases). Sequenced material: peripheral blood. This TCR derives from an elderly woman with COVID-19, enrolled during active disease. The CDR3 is CASSEKSDHRGYTF. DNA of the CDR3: TGTGCCAGCAGTGAAAAGTCCGACCACAGGGGCTACACCTTC.